The following is a TCR beta chain sequence with its context. Its antigen is currently unknown. The PCR made use of 60 Vbeta and 13 Jbeta primers. Sequencing was performed with immunoSEQ multiplex PCR; in TCRdb, only in-frame clones are kept and a portion is missing. The repertoire holds over 95,000 clones, about 76% seen once, with 9% to 15% in the top ten. This entry is derived from a study of cytomegalovirus exposure and HLA in healthy donors. Study-wide findings and caveats: There were some public TCRs occurring in many donors, but most TCR sequences were rare. In a later analysis, CMV-associated beta chains were mostly HLA-associated, it appeared.

The length of the CDR3 is 16 residues. Per the germline V gene, CDR1 is SGHTA and CDR2 is FQGNSA. V shed 7 bases and J 6 bases; nucleotides not matched to a gene: 15. The rearrangement links TRBV7-2 to TRBJ2-1, with 7 bases that match TRBD1. The sequencing sample was made of PBMCs. This sequence was found in a middle-aged woman in good health and CMV-seropositive. For the CDR3, the DNA is TGTGCCAGCACCATCAGTGCCGGACAGGCCACCAATGAGCAGTTCTTC. Protein product: CASTISAGQATNEQFF.